This passage covers 10 T cell receptor beta chains from one sample sequenced in a study of control samples from healthy donors and cancer patients. Generated by immunoSEQ multiplex PCR, the TCRdb table keeps only in-frame clones and is missing some. This table has fewer than 200,000 clones, roughly 93% appearing once. Sequenced input: blood. These receptors were obtained from a woman between 55 and 75 years old in good health.

The chain couples TRBV6-2 or TRBV6-3 to TRBJ1-1; D is unclear. V was shortened by 2 bases and J by 0 bases, with 10 bases between the two germline ends. Germline V gene sequence: CDR1 MNHEY, CDR2 SVGEGT. The CDR3 covers 15 residues. CDR3 protein: CASSYVQSMNTEAFF. The CDR3 nucleotides read TGTGCCAGCAGTTACGTACAGAGCATGAACACTGAAGCTTTCTTT.

The CDR3 DNA reads TGTGCCATCAGTAAAACCAGCGGTACCTACGAGCAGTACTTC. It codes for CAISKTSGTYEQYF. This chain connects TRBV10-3 to TRBJ2-7; maybe TRBD2 (5 bases). Germline loops: CDR1 ENHRY, CDR2 SYGVKD. The V and J ends lost 5 bases and 2 bases respectively, with 13 bases between them. This CDR3 comprises 14 residues.

V and J are TRBV6-5 and TRBJ1-2; 8 bases fit TRBD1. The CDR3 runs 15 residues. V shed 3 bases and J 7 bases; nucleotides not matched to a gene: 10. The V gene's germline CDR1 is MNHEY and CDR2 SVGAGI. Here the CDR3 reads CASSYFQGARSGYTF. DNA for the CDR3: TGTGCCAGCAGTTATTTTCAGGGGGCTAGGTCTGGCTACACCTTC.

The V gene is TRBV27, the J gene TRBJ2-7; D not resolved. The CDR3 covers 11 residues. The germline V and J ends were trimmed by 4 bases and 2 bases, with 3 bases remaining between them. Germline values: CDR1 MNHEY, CDR2 SMNVEV (reference sequence). DNA for the CDR3: TGTGCCAGCAGTTATGCCTACGAGCAGTACTTC. Encoded protein: CASSYAYEQYF.

The gene calls are TRBV19 and TRBJ1-5, with D perhaps matching TRBD1 (5 bases). Germline V gene lookup returns CDR1 LNHDA and CDR2 SQIVND (reference sequence). The CDR3 consists of 15 residues. V was clipped by 5 bases and J by 3 bases, with 14 bases between them. This CDR3 is CASSYVGRVNQPQHF. The CDR3 DNA reads TGTGCCAGTAGTTACGTAGGCAGGGTCAATCAGCCCCAGCATTTT.

V is TRBV18 and J is TRBJ1-1; no firm D call. The germline gives CDR1 KGHSH, CDR2 LQKENI. Trimming took 0 bases from V and 4 from J, leaving 9 bases between them. The CDR3 is made up of 14 amino acids. CDR3 in DNA: TGTGCCAGCTCACCACCCCCCGCCGGCACTGAAGCTTTCTTT. Translating gives CASSPPPAGTEAFF.

The V gene is TRBV10-3, the J gene TRBJ2-2; D may be TRBD1 (5 bases). Looked up from germline, CDR1 is ENHRY and CDR2 is SYGVKD. CDR3 length equals 19 residues. The V end lost 4 bases, the J end lost 6 bases, and 27 bases lay between the germline ends. DNA of the CDR3: TGTGCCATCAGTGGGGCAGGGCCCCAGACTTTTACCTTTGCCGGGGAGCTGTTTTTT. Its translation is CAISGAGPQTFTFAGELFF.

The genes are TRBV12-5 and TRBJ1-1, with TRBD1 matching 11 bases. The CDR3 extends over 14 amino acids. The germline V gene has CDR1 LGHNT and CDR2 FRNRAP. Trimming removed 6 bases from V and 12 bases from J; junction bases left unmatched: 12. CDR3 in DNA: TGTGCTAGTGGCCCCCAAGGGGGGACAGGGGGGACTTTCTTT. As protein: CASGPQGGTGGTFF. The full variable domain, its missing parts supplied by reference TRBV12-5 and TRBJ1-1, is DARVTQTPRHKVTEMGQEVTMRCQPILGHNTVFWYRQTMMQGLELLAYFRNRAPLDDSGMPKDRFSAEMPDATLATLKIQPSEPRDSAVYFCASGPQGGTGGTFFGQGTRLTVV.

The chain employs TRBV27 and TRBJ2-7; tentative D call: TRBD1 (6 bases). CDR1 is MNHEY, CDR2 SMNVEV, per germline (reference sequence). The CDR3 consists of 11 residues. Trimming removed 10 bases at V and 5 bases at J, with 12 bases between. The CDR3: CATLQGHEQYF. The CDR3 region has the DNA TGTGCCACCCTTCAGGGGCACGAGCAGTACTTC.

This clone showed up just once. The chain recombines TRBV19 with TRBJ2-2; D may be TRBD1 (5 bases). CDR1 and CDR2 from the germline V gene are LNHDA and SQIVND (reference sequence). The CDR3 is 16 amino acids. V dropped 5 bases and J dropped 0 bases, with 13 bases sitting between them. CDR3 sequence reads: CASSRRTNANTGELFF. CDR3 DNA sequence: TGTGCCAGTAGTCGACGGACAAACGCGAACACCGGGGAGCTGTTTTTT.